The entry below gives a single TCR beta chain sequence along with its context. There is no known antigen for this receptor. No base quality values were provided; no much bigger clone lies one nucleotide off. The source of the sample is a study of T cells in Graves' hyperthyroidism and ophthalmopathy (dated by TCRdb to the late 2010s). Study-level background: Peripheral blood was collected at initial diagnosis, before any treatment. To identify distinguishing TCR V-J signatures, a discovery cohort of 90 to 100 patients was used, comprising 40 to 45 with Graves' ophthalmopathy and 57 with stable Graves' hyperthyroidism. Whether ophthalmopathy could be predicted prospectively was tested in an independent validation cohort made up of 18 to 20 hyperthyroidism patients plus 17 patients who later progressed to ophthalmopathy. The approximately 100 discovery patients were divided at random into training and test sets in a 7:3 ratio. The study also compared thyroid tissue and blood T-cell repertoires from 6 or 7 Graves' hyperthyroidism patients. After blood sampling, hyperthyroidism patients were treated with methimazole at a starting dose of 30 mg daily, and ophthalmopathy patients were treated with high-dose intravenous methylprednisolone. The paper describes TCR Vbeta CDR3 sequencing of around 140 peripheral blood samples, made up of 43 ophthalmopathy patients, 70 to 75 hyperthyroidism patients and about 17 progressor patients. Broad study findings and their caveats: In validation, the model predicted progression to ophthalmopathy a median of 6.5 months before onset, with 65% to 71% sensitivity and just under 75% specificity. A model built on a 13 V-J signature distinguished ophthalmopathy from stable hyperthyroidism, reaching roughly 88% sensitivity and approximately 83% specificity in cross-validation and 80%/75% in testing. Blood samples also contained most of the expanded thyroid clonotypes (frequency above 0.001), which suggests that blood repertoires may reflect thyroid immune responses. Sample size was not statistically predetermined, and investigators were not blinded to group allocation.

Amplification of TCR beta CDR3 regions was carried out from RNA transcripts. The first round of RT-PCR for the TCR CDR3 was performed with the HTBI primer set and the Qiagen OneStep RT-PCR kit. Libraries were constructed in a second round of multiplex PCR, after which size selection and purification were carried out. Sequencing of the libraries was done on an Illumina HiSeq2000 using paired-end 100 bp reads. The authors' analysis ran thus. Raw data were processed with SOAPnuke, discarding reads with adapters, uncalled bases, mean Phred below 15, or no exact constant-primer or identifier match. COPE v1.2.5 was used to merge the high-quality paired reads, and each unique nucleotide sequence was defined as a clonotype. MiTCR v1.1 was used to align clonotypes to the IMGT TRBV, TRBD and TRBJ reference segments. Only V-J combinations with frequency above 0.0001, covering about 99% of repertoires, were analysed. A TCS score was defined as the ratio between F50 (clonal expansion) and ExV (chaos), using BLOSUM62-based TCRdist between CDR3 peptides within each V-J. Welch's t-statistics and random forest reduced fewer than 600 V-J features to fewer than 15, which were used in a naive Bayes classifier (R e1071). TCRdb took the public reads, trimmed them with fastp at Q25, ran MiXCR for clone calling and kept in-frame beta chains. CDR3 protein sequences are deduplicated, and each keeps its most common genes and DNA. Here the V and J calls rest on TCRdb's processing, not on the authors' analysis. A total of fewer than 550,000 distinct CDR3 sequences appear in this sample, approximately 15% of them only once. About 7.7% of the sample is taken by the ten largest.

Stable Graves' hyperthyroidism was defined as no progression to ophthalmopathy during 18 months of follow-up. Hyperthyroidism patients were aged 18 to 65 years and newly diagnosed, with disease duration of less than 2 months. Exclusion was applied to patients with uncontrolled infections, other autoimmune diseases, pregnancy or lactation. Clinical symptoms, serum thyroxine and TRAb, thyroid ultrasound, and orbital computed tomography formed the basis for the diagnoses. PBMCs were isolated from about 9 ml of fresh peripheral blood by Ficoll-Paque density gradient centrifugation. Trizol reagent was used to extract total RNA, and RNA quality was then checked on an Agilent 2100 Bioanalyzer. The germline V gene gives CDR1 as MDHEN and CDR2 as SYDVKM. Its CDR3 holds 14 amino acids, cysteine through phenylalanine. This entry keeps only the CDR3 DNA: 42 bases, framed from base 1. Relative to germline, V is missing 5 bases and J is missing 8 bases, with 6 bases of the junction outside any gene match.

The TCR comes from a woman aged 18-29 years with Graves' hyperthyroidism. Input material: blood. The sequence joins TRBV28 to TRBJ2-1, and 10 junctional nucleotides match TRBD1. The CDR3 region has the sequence CASSPGQGSYEQFF. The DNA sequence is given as TGTGCCAGCAGTCCGGGACAGGGGTCATATGAGCAGTTCTTC.